These 14 T cell receptor beta chains were all obtained from the same sample, sequenced in a study of regulatory T cells in long-lasting Graves disease. Arm-PCR of CDR3 regions with iRepertoire HTBI primers generated TCR beta libraries. Each CDR3 protein is one row after TCRdb ran MiXCR on the multiplex PCR reads. The sample lists about 450,000 distinct CDR3 sequences; approximately 15% were seen once. The sample's time point: newly diagnosed GD, antithyroid drugs for less than 3 months. Following extraction of RNA from PBMCs, that RNA was used to make the TCR library. These data were also filed under a second study, of T cells in Graves' hyperthyroidism and ophthalmopathy.

The starting material was peripheral blood mononuclear cells (PBMCs), obtained at new diagnosis, from a patient treated with antithyroid drugs. The receptor set was obtained from a woman between 45 and 65 years old with Graves disease.

This clonotype was recorded at least ten times. This chain uses TRBV7-2 with TRBJ1-6; D gene uncertain. V lost 6 bases and J 0 bases, leaving 9 bases between the germline ends. The CDR3 sequence is 15 residues long. CDR1 and CDR2 (germline): SGHTA, FQGNSA. CDR3 sequence reads: CASSPESSYNSPLHF. CDR3 DNA sequence: TGTGCCAGCAGTCCCGAGAGCTCCTATAATTCACCCCTCCACTTT.

This clonotype was seen at least ten times. This chain joins TRBV2 and TRBJ2-5; tentatively, D is TRBD1 (6 bases). The germline V gene has CDR1 SNHLY and CDR2 FYNNEI. The CDR3 is 15 residues long. Trimming cost V 6 bases and J 5 bases, with 19 bases left between them. DNA for the CDR3: TGTGCCAGCAGCAAACGGGGACAATCTTCGGAGACCCAGTACTTC. This gives the protein CASSKRGQSSETQYF.

There are a few counts of this clonotype. The chain has TRBV18 and TRBJ2-1, with a tentative D call TRBD2 (6 bases). CDR1 is KGHSH, CDR2 LQKENI, per germline. The CDR3 runs 14 residues. The ends were cut back, 3 bases at V and 9 bases at J, with 15 bases in the middle. CDR3 coding DNA: TGTGCCAGCTCACCGGGGGACGGGCGGGGTGAGCAGTTCTTC. Protein product: CASSPGDGRGEQFF.

This clonotype was observed many times. One end of the junction is discordant with germline, which a read error may explain. J is TRBJ2-1 and V is TRBV5-1; 8 positions match TRBD2. Per germline, CDR1 SGHRS and CDR2 YFSETQ. The CDR3 is 14 amino acids. The DNA of the CDR3 is TGCGCCAGCAGGGAAAGACTAGCGTCCAATGAGCAGCTCTTC. It is translated as CASRERLASNEQLF.

V is TRBV5-1 and J is TRBJ2-3; 9 bases align to TRBD2. This CDR3 spans 16 amino acids. V shed 4 bases, J shed 2 bases, and the junction held 8 bases outside the gene matches. Germline V gives CDR1 SGHRS, CDR2 YFSETQ. The CDR3 DNA is TGCGCCAGCAGCCCGGGACTAGCTGAAATCACAGATACGCAGTATTTT. Translated, it gives CASSPGLAEITDTQYF.

V is TRBV4-2 and J is TRBJ2-3; 10 bases map to TRBD2. Germline assignment: CDR1 LGHNA and CDR2 YNFKEQ. V dropped 0 bases and J dropped 1; count of bases not matched to a gene: 7. The CDR3 totals 18 residues. The CDR3 loop is CASSQEWVAGGGTDTQYF. CDR3 DNA sequence: TGTGCCAGCAGCCAAGAGTGGGTAGCGGGAGGAGGCACAGATACGCAGTATTTT.

This clonotype was counted ten times or more. The rearrangement links TRBV3-1 to TRBJ2-1, with TRBD2 identical over 11 bases. Germline loops: CDR1 LGHDT, CDR2 YNNKEL (reference sequence). This CDR3 is built from 17 residues. The V segment lost 5 bases and the J segment 3 bases; nucleotides outside the gene matches: 9. The CDR3: CASSDTSGGDLYNEQFF. The CDR3 DNA reads TGTGCCAGCAGCGATACTAGCGGGGGCGATCTCTACAATGAGCAGTTCTTC.

V and J are TRBV7-9 and TRBJ2-1, with D possibly matching TRBD2 (7 bases). Germline V CDR1 and CDR2: SEHNR, FQNEAQ (reference sequence). The V end lost 10 bases, the J end lost 0 bases, and 16 bases lay between the germline ends. This CDR3 region has 15 residues. The CDR3 DNA reads TGTGCCACTAGTAGGGGGGGCAGCTCCTACAATGAGCAGTTCTTC. Its protein is CATSRGGSSYNEQFF.

The chain couples TRBV7-2 to TRBJ2-1; 9 bases line up with TRBD2. The CDR3 length is 16 residues. Trimming took 5 bases from V and 10 from J; bases not matched to a gene: 15. Germline V gene data show CDR1 as SGHTA and CDR2 as FQGNSA. The CDR3 loop reads CASSIGRSSGTMEQFF. The CDR3 DNA reads as TGTGCCAGCAGCATTGGGAGGTCTAGCGGGACCATGGAGCAGTTCTTC.

The genes are TRBV5-1 and TRBJ2-2; no clear D gene. V lost 0 bases and J 5 bases, leaving 14 bases between the germline ends. Germline-derived CDR1 and CDR2 are SGHRS and YFSETQ. The CDR3 is 16 amino acids. CDR3 sequence: CASSLGPTLGTGELFF. CDR3 DNA sequence: TGCGCCAGCAGCTTGGGTCCCACCCTAGGGACCGGGGAGCTGTTTTTT.

The chain joins TRBV28 to TRBJ1-5; 8 bases agree with TRBD1. Germline-derived CDR1 and CDR2 are MDHEN and SYDVKM. CDR3 length: 14 amino acids. V gave up 10 bases and J gave up 9 bases; unmatched junction bases: 14. Here the CDR3 reads CATANGQGSGPQHF. CDR3 DNA: TGTGCCACCGCGAATGGACAGGGTTCGGGGCCCCAGCATTTT.

V gene TRBV15 combines with J gene TRBJ2-3; the D gene is possibly TRBD2 (6 bases). The CDR3 has 15 amino acids. Per germline, CDR1 LNHNV and CDR2 YYDKDF (reference sequence). Trimming stripped 5 bases from V and 7 bases from J, with 19 bases between. Here the CDR3 reads CATSPQGGPGNTQYF. The CDR3 nucleotides read TGTGCCACCAGCCCTCAGGGAGGCCCAGGGAATACGCAGTATTTT.

J is TRBJ2-5 and V is TRBV11-2, with 15 bases fitting TRBD2. Germline trimming cut 5 bases from V and 5 bases from J; bases unmatched to any gene: 6. The length of the CDR3 is 16 residues. Germline CDR1 SGHAT, CDR2 FQNNGV. CDR3 amino acids: CASSTGLAGGWETQYF. The CDR3 region has the DNA TGTGCCAGCAGCACGGGACTAGCGGGAGGATGGGAGACCCAGTACTTC.

This clonotype was seen at least ten times. The CDR3 nucleotides are TGTGCCAGCAGTGAAAACGGGGCGGGAAACACCATATATTTT. Translating gives CASSENGAGNTIYF. This chain joins TRBV2 and TRBJ1-3, with D perhaps TRBD1 (5 bases). Germline V gene data show CDR1 as SNHLY and CDR2 as FYNNEI. V was clipped by 2 bases and J by 4 bases, with 9 bases between them. The length of the CDR3 is 14 residues.